The source of this T cell receptor beta chain is a study of identifying expanded T cells in peripheral blood. Study-wide findings and caveats: Across healthy donors, higher total template counts meant significantly greater approximately two-week count variance. Technical replicates showed about 1.2 changed clones; around 2 weeks roughly 16; four weeks 19.

Germline loops: CDR1 KGHSH, CDR2 LQKENI. The V and J ends lost 2 bases and 8 bases, in that order; junction bases with no gene match: 6. This CDR3 comprises 14 residues. With respect to this clone: Its antigen is unidentified.

Sequenced by immunoSEQ multiplex PCR; TCRdb stores in-frame clones only, minus some. The data show approximately 100,000 clones, about 88% seen once. Healthy donors had no documented immune events, such as infections, while sampled. This receptor was taken from a person aged 18-69 years in good health. Sequenced input: blood. This chain links TRBV18 with TRBJ1-2, with 9 bases identical to TRBD1. The CDR3 DNA reads TGTGCCAGCTCACCAGTAGGGACAGGGACCGGCTACACCTTC. It specifies CASSPVGTGTGYTF.